The subject of this entry is one T cell receptor (beta chain). Its antigen is not yet known. Base-call qualities are not available, and no considerably larger clone is one nucleotide away. V is shortened by 0 bases, J by 9 bases, and the region joining them spans 13 bases. In the germline V gene, CDR1 corresponds to SGDLS and CDR2 to YYNGEE. The cysteine opens and the phenylalanine closes a CDR3 of 14 amino acids. The only DNA kept is the CDR3, 42 bases in frame from the first base. The entry originates in a study. The listed sequencing device is Illumina MiSeq. The public reads were run again by TCRdb, first through fastp at Q25 and then through MiXCR, and only productive beta chains were kept. Identical CDR3 proteins give one entry, which carries the most common genes and DNA. The sample contains roughly 5,400 distinct CDR3 sequences, around 9.1% of them found a single time. Clones ranked in the top ten supply around 5% of the sample.

Sample: CD4+ T cells from synovial fluid. The source of this sequence is a human donor with rheumatoid arthritis. The chain links TRBV9 with TRBJ2-1; there is no confident call for the D gene. The encoded CDR3 is CASSVDGWLPEQFF. The sequenced DNA: TGTGCCAGCAGCGTAGACGGCTGGCTTCCTGAGCAGTTCTTC.